Shown below are 4 T cell receptor beta chains from a single sample sequenced in a study of T-cell reconstitution after alpha-beta-depleted transplantation in children (dated by TCRdb to 2016 to 2018). Read against the paper, the sample's treatment or condition label means: allogeneic hematopoietic cell transplantation with graft depleted of TCRalphabeta T cells and CD19 B cells. Libraries were made using PCR. Sequencing relied on an Illumina HiSeq 2500. To normalize quantification of the TCRbeta repertoire, the TCR libraries were built with molecular barcoding that relied on unique molecular identifiers. The public reads were run again by TCRdb, first through fastp at Q25 and then through MiXCR, and only productive beta chains were kept. Here each entry gathers all rows of one CDR3 protein and keeps the most common genes and DNA. Here the sample has approximately 200,000 distinct CDR3 sequences; about 6% occur a single time. The ten most abundant clones make up around 4.4% of the sample.

This sample comprised PBMCs, obtained before TCRalphabeta/CD19-depleted stem cell transplant. The receptors were gathered from a girl in the first two years of life with combined immunodeficiency, due to receive a stem cell transplant.

This clonotype appeared a few times. V usage is TRBV28 and J usage is TRBJ1-2; a weak D match, TRBD1 (5 bases). From germline, CDR1 is MDHEN and CDR2 SYDVKM. Trimming removed 3 bases at V and 4 bases at J, with 21 bases between. The CDR3 covers 17 residues. CDR3: CASSLGIGGDVGYGYTF. DNA of the CDR3: TGTGCCAGCAGTTTGGGTATCGGGGGGGACGTGGGCTATGGCTACACCTTC.

The table lists this clonotype with many counts. The chain carries TRBV28 and TRBJ1-2; tentative D call: TRBD1 (5 bases). There are 12 residues in the CDR3. Germline-derived CDR1 and CDR2 are MDHEN and SYDVKM. Between the trimmed V and J ends, which lost 10 bases and 3 bases, there was a span of 12 bases. The DNA for the CDR3 is TGTGCCACCGCGACAGATCACTATGGCTACACCTTC. It translates to CATATDHYGYTF.

This clonotype was seen repeatedly, ten times or more. The chain links TRBV5-6 to TRBJ2-6, with D unclear. The CDR3 length is 17 residues. V dropped 1 base and J dropped 1 base, with 12 bases sitting between them. The V gene's germline CDR1 is SGHDT and CDR2 YYEEEE. The CDR3 DNA reads as TGTGCCAGCAGCTTGATGTCCCAAATATCTGGGGCCAACGTCCTGACTTTC. Translated: CASSLMSQISGANVLTF.

This clonotype came up many times. The genes are TRBV30 and TRBJ2-7; D is unresolved. CDR3 size: 13 residues. Germline V gene data show CDR1 as GTSNPN and CDR2 as SVGIG (reference sequence). The V end was cut by 0 bases, the J end by 3 bases, with 9 bases between. The CDR3 sequence is CAWSVGPYYEQYF. CDR3 coding DNA: TGTGCCTGGAGTGTTGGTCCCTACTACGAGCAGTACTTC.